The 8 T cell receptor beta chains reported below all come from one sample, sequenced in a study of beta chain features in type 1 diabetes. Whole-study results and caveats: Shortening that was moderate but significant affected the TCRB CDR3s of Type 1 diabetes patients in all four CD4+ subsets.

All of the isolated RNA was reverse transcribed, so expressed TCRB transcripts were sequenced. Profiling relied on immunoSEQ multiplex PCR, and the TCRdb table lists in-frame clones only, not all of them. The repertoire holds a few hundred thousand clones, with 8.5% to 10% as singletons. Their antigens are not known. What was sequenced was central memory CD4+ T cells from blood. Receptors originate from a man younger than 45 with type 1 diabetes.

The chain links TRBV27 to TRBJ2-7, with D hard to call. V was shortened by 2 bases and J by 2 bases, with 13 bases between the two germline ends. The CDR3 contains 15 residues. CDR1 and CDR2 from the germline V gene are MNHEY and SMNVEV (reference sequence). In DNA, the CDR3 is TGTGCCAGCAGTTTAAAGGTTGGCGAGACCTACGAGCAGTACTTC. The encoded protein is CASSLKVGETYEQYF.

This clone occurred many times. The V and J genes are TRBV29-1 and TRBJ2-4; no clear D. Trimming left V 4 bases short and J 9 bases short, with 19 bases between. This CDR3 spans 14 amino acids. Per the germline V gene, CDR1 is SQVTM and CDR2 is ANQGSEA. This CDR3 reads CSVVEEGPPSIQYF. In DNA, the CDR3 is TGCAGCGTTGTTGAAGAAGGGCCCCCCAGCATTCAGTACTTC. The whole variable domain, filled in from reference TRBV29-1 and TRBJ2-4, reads SAVISQKPSRDICQRGTSLTIQCQVDSQVTMMFWYRQQPGQSLTLIATANQGSEATYESGFVIDKFPISRPNLTFSTLTVSNMSPEDSSIYLCSVVEEGPPSIQYFGAGTRLSVL.

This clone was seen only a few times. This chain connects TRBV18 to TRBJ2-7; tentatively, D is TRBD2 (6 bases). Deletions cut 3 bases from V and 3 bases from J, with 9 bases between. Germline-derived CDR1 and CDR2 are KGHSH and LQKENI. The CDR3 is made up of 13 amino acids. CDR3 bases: TGTGCCAGCTCACCTGGGGACTTCTACGAGCAGTACTTC. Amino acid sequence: CASSPGDFYEQYF.

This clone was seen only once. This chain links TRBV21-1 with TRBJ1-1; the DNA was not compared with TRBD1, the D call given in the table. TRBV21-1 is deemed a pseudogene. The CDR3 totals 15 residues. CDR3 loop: CASSKAQEENTEAFF. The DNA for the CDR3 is TGTGCCAGCAGCAAAGCACAGGAAGAGAACACTGAAGCTTTCTTT.

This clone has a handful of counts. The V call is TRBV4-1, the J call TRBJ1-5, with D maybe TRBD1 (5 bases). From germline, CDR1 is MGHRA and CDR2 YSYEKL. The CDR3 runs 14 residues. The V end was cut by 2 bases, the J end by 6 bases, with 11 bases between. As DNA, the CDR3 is TGCGCCAGCAGCCAATCAGGGAAGGGTCAGCCCCAGCATTTT. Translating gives CASSQSGKGQPQHF.

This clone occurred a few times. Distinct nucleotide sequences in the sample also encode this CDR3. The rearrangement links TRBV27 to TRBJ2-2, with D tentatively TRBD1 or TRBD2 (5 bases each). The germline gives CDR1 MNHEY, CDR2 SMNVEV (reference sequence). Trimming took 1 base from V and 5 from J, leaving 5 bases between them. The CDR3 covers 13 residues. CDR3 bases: TGTGCCAGCAGTTTATGGGGGACCGGGGAGCTGTTTTTT. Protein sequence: CASSLWGTGELFF.

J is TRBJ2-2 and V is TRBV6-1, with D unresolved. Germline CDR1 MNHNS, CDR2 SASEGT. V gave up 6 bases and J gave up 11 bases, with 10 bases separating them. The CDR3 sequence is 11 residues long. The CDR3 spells CASSETSELFF. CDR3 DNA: TGTGCCAGCAGCGAAACAAGCGAGCTGTTTTTT.

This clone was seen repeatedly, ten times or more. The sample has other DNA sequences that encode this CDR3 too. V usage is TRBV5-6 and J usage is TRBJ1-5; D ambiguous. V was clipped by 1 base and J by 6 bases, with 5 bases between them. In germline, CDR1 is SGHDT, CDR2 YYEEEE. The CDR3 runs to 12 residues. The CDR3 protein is CASSLRSQPQHF. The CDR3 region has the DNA TGTGCCAGCAGCTTGAGAAGTCAGCCCCAGCATTTT.